This TCR beta chain was recorded in a study of follicular helper T cells after annual influenza vaccination (dated by TCRdb to 2017 to 2019). With regard to the full study: Blood was collected on days 0, 7 and 28 after each seasonal influenza vaccination. One week after vaccination, a second recruited cohort of 12 to 13 subjects (Table S1) displayed a similar ICOS+CD38+ cTfh response. Multi-year samples were available from six subjects, with four subjects covering two vaccination seasons and two subjects covering three seasons. To study recall of cTfh clones, some subjects were followed across successive annual vaccinations spanning the 2013-2014, 2014-2015 and 2015-2016 seasons. Samples from 2013-2014 were cryopreserved, whereas samples from about 2015 were processed immediately after collection. Overall study results and their limits: Only about 9-22% of analyzed cells yielded productive TCRB sequences, so sampling of rare clonotypes was not possible. ICOS+CD38+ cTfh clonality correlated with the frequency of that population, and its change correlated with the change in circulating plasmablast frequency. Day 7 ICOS+CD38+ clones were most often found later in ICOS-CD38- cTfh, suggesting that subset may serve as a memory reservoir. A recurrent oligoclonal ICOS+CD38+ cTfh response containing tetramer and AIM influenza-specific clonotypes was recalled by successive annual vaccinations.

Spanning cysteine to phenylalanine, the CDR3 consists of 15 amino acids. Only the CDR3 region is kept as DNA, spanning 45 bases read in frame from base 1. According to the germline V gene, CDR1 reads SGHTA and CDR2 reads FQGNSA. Ends trimmed: V by 4 bases, J by 6 bases; bases unmatched to a gene: 10. Libraries were made using the immunoSEQ multiplex PCR assay. Adaptive Biotechnologies carried out TCRB amplification, library preparation, sequencing and preliminary bioinformatics at Survey level resolution. For TCRB sequencing, genomic DNA from the sorted cTfh populations was amplified by multiplex PCR. From the authors' description of their analysis: Clonality was computed in R as 1 minus normalized Shannon entropy; the Gini index was calculated with the R package ineq. The overlap score was defined as the summed counts of shared sequences divided by the total counts of all sequences in both compared samples. Significance of shared clonotypes was assessed by Fisher's exact test, with a theoretical repertoire of 10^7 TCRB sequences assumed. TCRdb took over this immuneACCESS table, retaining in-frame rearrangements with V and J assigned. Such tables are incomplete; in checked studies, under half of the missing clones stem from an unresolved V gene, and the remainder is unexplained. V and J calls and clone size are copied from that table; D and trimming were computed from the DNA. This sample gives several thousand clones in total; about 77% of them show up just once. The top ten hold approximately 2.8% of the sample.

To note about this clone: Its target antigen remains unknown. It has no much larger one-base neighbor in the sample; base qualities were not kept.

The time point label here, explained by the study, means: 2014-2015 season, pre-vaccination. Seasonal inactivated influenza vaccine (Fluvarix) was administered to adults, and sorted blood CD4 subsets were tracked by TCRB sequencing before and after vaccination. To be eligible, subjects had to live in the community and must not have received influenza vaccine in the previous 6 months. Subjects were excluded for influenza vaccine contraindications, substance abuse, HIV/AIDS, active malignancy, immunomodulatory medication, or active illness such as respiratory infection. Between roughly 40 and 110 mL of blood was sampled per time point. Circulating Tfh were defined as non-naive CD4+CXCR5+PD-1+ cells and sorted into ICOS+CD38+ and ICOS-CD38- fractions. Ficoll-Paque PLUS or SepMate separation was used to isolate PBMC. Before DNA extraction, cell subsets were sorted from PBMC on a BD FACS Aria.

This chain joins TRBV7-2 to TRBJ2-3; 7 middle bases align to TRBD2. The material sequenced was CXCR5+ CD38- circulating T follicular helper cells from blood, taken on the day of influenza vaccination. In light of the paper, this sample's cell subset or site label describes: circulating Tfh, non-naive CD4+CXCR5+PD-1+ (ICOS+CD38+ or ICOS-CD38-). The source of this sequence is an adult who received the influenza vaccine. The sequenced DNA: TGTGCCAGCAGCTCCGCCGGGGGGTCGTCGGATACGCAGTATTTT. Its protein product is CASSSAGGSSDTQYF. Supplemented by the reference TRBV7-2 and TRBJ2-3 proteins around the CDR3, the complete variable domain is GAGVSQSPSNKVTEKGKDVELRCDPISGHTALYWYRQSLGQGLEFLIYFQGNSAPDKSGLPSDRFSAERTGGSVSTLTIQRTQQEDSAVYLCASSSAGGSSDTQYFGPGTRLTVL.